These T cell receptor beta chains were read from a single sample in a study of siplizumab effects on memory and regulatory T cells. Measured with immunoSEQ multiplex PCR; TCRdb has only the in-frame clones, and not every one. The sample shows roughly 100,000 clones, 93% of them seen only once. Sequencing was carried out using CD8+ T cells sorted from blood. Source of these receptors: a human donor in good health. Each CDR3 is given with its conserved first and last residue. The order of the fields is J gene, clone size, V gene, D gene, CDR3 DNA, CDR3 protein. D genes are given only for firm matches. Part of the rows lack a size; the others show once, few, many or a class for expanded clones.

j_call: TRBJ1-5
clone_size: few
v_call: TRBV6-1
d_call: .
cdr3_nt: TGTGCCAGCAGTGAAGCGAGGATGCAGCCCCAGCATTTT
cdr3_aa: CASSEARMQPQHF

j_call: TRBJ2-7
clone_size: .
v_call: TRBV4-2
d_call: .
cdr3_nt: TGTGCCAGCAGTCAAACCGTAGGGACGGCTTCATACTCCTACGAGCAGTACTTC
cdr3_aa: CASSQTVGTASYSYEQYF

j_call: TRBJ2-3
clone_size: once
v_call: TRBV19
d_call: TRBD1
cdr3_nt: TGTGCCAGTAGTACCAGGACAGGGGTAGGGGATACGCAGTATTTT
cdr3_aa: CASSTRTGVGDTQYF

j_call: TRBJ2-3
clone_size: .
v_call: TRBV5-1
d_call: .
cdr3_nt: TGCGCCAGCAATCAGGGGTCAGATACGCAGTATTTT
cdr3_aa: CASNQGSDTQYF

j_call: TRBJ1-2
clone_size: .
v_call: TRBV4-1
d_call: .
cdr3_nt: TGCGCCAGCAGCACCGGGACCAACTATGGCTACACCTTC
cdr3_aa: CASSTGTNYGYTF

j_call: TRBJ2-5
clone_size: once
v_call: TRBV15
d_call: TRBD2
cdr3_nt: TGTGCCACCAGCAGGGCAAGCGGGAGCCAAGAGACCCAGTACTTC
cdr3_aa: CATSRASGSQETQYF

j_call: TRBJ2-5
clone_size: .
v_call: TRBV5-6
d_call: .
cdr3_nt: TGTGCCAGCACCGGACTTGATGGAGAGACCCAGTACTTC
cdr3_aa: CASTGLDGETQYF

j_call: TRBJ1-1
clone_size: once
v_call: TRBV7-8
d_call: .
cdr3_nt: TGTGCCAGCACCATAGGAGGGGCCATGAACACTGAAGCTTTCTTT
cdr3_aa: CASTIGGAMNTEAFF

j_call: TRBJ2-5
clone_size: .
v_call: TRBV5-1
d_call: .
cdr3_nt: TGCGCCAGCAGCTTGGCCTCGGGTGGCGAGACCCAGTACTTC
cdr3_aa: CASSLASGGETQYF

j_call: TRBJ2-5
clone_size: .
v_call: TRBV5-5
d_call: TRBD2
cdr3_nt: TGTGCCAGCAGCTTGGAAGCGGGGGCGCACTCGCGGGAGACCCAGTACTTC
cdr3_aa: CASSLEAGAHSRETQYF

j_call: TRBJ2-1
clone_size: .
v_call: TRBV7-9
d_call: .
cdr3_nt: TGTGCCAGCAGCCCGGGGTCGAATGAGCAGTTCTTC
cdr3_aa: CASSPGSNEQFF

j_call: TRBJ2-3
clone_size: .
v_call: TRBV7-8
d_call: TRBD2
cdr3_nt: TGTGCCAGCAGCGCTCTAGCGGGAGGGCCTGGAGATACGCAGTATTTT
cdr3_aa: CASSALAGGPGDTQYF

j_call: TRBJ2-1
clone_size: .
v_call: TRBV5-4
d_call: .
cdr3_nt: TGTGCCAGCAGCTTTGGGGTAGGGAAGGTACGCTACAATGAGCAGTTCTTC
cdr3_aa: CASSFGVGKVRYNEQFF